This T cell receptor beta chain was observed in a study of CD8+ T cells in alopecia areata. Study-wide results and limits: Sequencing of scalp samples also includes resident alphabeta T cells from normal skin. Although TCR sharing was seen in mice, sharing across patients was less clear, possibly for HLA-related reasons. Greater clonality was observed in lesional scalp samples, especially alopecia totalis/universalis, versus normal scalp.

The germline gives CDR1 SQVTM, CDR2 ANQGSEA. V shed 5 bases and J 0 bases; nucleotides not matched to a gene: 4. The CDR3 loop spans 14 amino acids. TCR sequencing used cDNA made by reverse transcription of extracted RNA. Sequencing was performed with immunoSEQ multiplex PCR; in TCRdb, only in-frame clones are kept and a portion is missing. This repertoire shows about 110,000 clones, 55% to 75% found once; its top ten account for more than 20%. About this clone: Antigen: not known.

Material for sequencing was CD8+ T cells sorted from blood. This chain joins TRBV29-1 and TRBJ2-7; 10 bases match TRBD1. This TCR was sampled from a human donor in good health. CDR3 amino acids: CSVYGTGDSYEQYF. CDR3 DNA sequence: TGCAGCGTTTACGGGACAGGGGACTCCTACGAGCAGTACTTC.